Below are 5 T cell receptor beta chains sequenced from a single sample in a study of response to subunit inactivated influenza vaccine (dated by TCRdb to between 2017 and 2018). The library was prepared using RT-PCR. The sequencer was an Illumina HiSeq 2500. TCRdb handled the public reads itself, with Q25 trimming in fastp and clone calling in MiXCR, and kept productive beta chains. CDR3 protein sequences are deduplicated, and each keeps its most common genes and DNA. The sample includes about 240,000 distinct CDR3 sequences, with 12% observed a single time. The ten biggest clones cover less than 8.5% of the sample. The sample was non-naive T cells sorted from PBMCs, taken 14 to 15 days before vaccination. The cell subset or site label on this specimen signifies: memory T cell fraction. These receptors came from a man aged 45-60 years who received an inactivated influenza vaccine. Donor details come from another sample of the same person, matched by shared clones.

The table lists this clonotype with many counts. The V call is TRBV28, the J call TRBJ2-1; 11 positions agree with TRBD2. The CDR3 contains 16 residues. In germline, CDR1 is MDHEN, CDR2 SYDVKM. The J segment lost 1 base and the V segment lost 5 bases, leaving 4 bases of the junction unmatched. CDR3 protein: CASSAASGRSYNEQFF. The CDR3 coding sequence is TGTGCCAGCAGTGCCGCTAGCGGGAGGTCCTACAATGAGCAGTTCTTC.

Concerning this clonotype itself: Given a much more abundant clone one base away, this may be a read error. The chain has TRBV3-1 and TRBJ2-7; the match to TRBD1 covers 8 bases. CDR3 length: 15 residues. Germline V gives CDR1 LGHDT, CDR2 YNNKEL (reference sequence). This CDR3 is CATSQATGAEGEQYF. The DNA for the CDR3 is TGTGCCACCAGCCAAGCGACAGGGGCTGAGGGCGAGCAGTACTTC.

Comment on this clonotype: This may be a read error: a much more frequent sequence differs by one nucleotide. The J gene is TRBJ1-2, the V gene TRBV2, with D unresolved. There are 11 residues in the CDR3. From germline, CDR1 is SNHLY and CDR2 FYNNEI. CDR3 bases: TGTGCCAGAAGTGGGGAATATGGCTACACCTTC. This sequence encodes CARSGEYGYTF.

This clonotype has just a few counts. J is TRBJ2-3 and V is TRBV6-2 or TRBV6-3, with D possibly TRBD1 on 6 matching bases. The germline CDR1 and CDR2 sequences are MNHEY and SVGEGT. Between the trimmed V and J ends, which lost 2 bases and 1 base, there was a span of 10 bases. This CDR3 comprises 15 residues. The DNA for the CDR3 is TGTGCCAGCAGTTACCCGAGGACAGGCACAGATACGCAGTATTTT. It encodes CASSYPRTGTDTQYF.

The genes are TRBV6-1 and TRBJ2-5, with a tentative D call TRBD2 (6 bases). CDR3 length: 15 residues. Germline-derived CDR1 and CDR2 are MNHNS and SASEGT. V lost 2 bases to trimming and J lost 4 bases, with 14 bases between them. CDR3 protein: CASSELGGSAETQYF. The CDR3 nucleotides read TGTGCCAGCAGTGAACTGGGGGGTTCGGCAGAGACCCAGTACTTC.